This T cell receptor (beta chain) was documented in a study of blood T cells in healthy people across ages. Through a sample-barcoded 5' primer and a J-beta primer mix, a second PCR was run for roughly 6 to 12 cycles. TCRdb reprocessed the 5' RACE reads with MiXCR, giving one entry per CDR3 protein. The sample includes more than 900,000 distinct CDR3 sequences, under 30% of them seen just once. This clonotype was seen a few times. Germline V gene lookup returns CDR1 SGHVS and CDR2 FNYEAQ. The CDR3 loop spans 13 amino acids. V lost 1 base and J 7 bases, leaving 8 bases between the germline ends. These sequences were also reported in another study, on T cells of mothers and their children. From that report: Sample barcodes and 2-4 random nucleotides were added by the M1S primer of the second PCR.

The specimen was blood. The sequence was obtained from a girl aged 2-10 years in good health. The chain has TRBV7-6 and TRBJ1-5; D gene uncertain. Here the CDR3 DNA reads TGTGCCAGCAGCTTAGGGTATGAGCAGCCCCAGCATTTT. This sequence encodes CASSLGYEQPQHF.